This TCR beta chain was identified in a study of CD8+CD57+ T cells in acquired aplastic anemia. It was patients with CD8+CD57+ cell expansion by flow cytometry who were chosen for sequencing. This CDR3 region has 14 residues. Germline-derived CDR1 and CDR2 are MNHNY and SVGAGI (reference sequence). Trimming cost V 3 bases and J 9 bases, with 15 bases left between them. Investigators profiled TCR beta VDJ and CDR3 from genomic DNA template. TCRdb used MiXCR to reprocess the reads, holding one entry per CDR3 protein. The sample lists approximately 300,000 distinct CDR3 sequences, approximately 58% seen once, with roughly 1.2% in the top ten. Notes on the study in general: Both patients and controls carried the same twenty-nine CD8+ CDR3 sequences.

This clonotype was counted many times. Its antigen is not known. Sequenced material: sorted CD4+, CD8+, or CD8+CD57+ T cells (not recorded which) from PBMCs. The source is a human donor with aplastic anemia. This chain joins TRBV6-6 and TRBJ2-1; D may match TRBD1 or TRBD2 (6 bases each). DNA of the CDR3: TGTGCCAGCAGTTATATGGGGGGCAAGGGTGAGCAGTTCTTC. This gives the protein CASSYMGGKGEQFF.